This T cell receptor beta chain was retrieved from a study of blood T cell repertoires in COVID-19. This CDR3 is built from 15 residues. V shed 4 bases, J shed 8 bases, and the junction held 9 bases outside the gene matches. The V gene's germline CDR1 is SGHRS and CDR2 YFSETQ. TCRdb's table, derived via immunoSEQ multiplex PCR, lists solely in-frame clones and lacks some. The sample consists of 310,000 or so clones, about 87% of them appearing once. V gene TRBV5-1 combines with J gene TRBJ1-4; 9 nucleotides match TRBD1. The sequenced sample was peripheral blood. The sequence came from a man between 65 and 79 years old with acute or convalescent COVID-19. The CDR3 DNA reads TGCGCCAGCAGCATCCTTGGGACAGGGACCGAAAAACTGTTTTTT. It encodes CASSILGTGTEKLFF.